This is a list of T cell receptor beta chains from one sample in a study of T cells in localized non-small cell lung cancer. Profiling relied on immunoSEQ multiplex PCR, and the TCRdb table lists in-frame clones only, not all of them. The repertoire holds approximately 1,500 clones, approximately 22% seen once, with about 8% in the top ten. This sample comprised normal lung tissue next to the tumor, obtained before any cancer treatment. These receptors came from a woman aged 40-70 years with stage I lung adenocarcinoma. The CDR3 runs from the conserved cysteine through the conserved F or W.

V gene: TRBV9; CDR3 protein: CASSVGSSGAYEQYF
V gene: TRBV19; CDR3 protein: CASSIIYNEQFF
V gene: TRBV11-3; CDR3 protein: CASSPTGGRDTQYF
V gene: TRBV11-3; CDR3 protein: CASSLRGGQYNEQFF
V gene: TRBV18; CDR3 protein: CASSPVQDNSPLHF
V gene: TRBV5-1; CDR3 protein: CASTPSGGLDNTEAFF
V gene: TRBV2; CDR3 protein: CASRSTSGGTGELFF
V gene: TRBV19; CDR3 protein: CASSNSRQDVMGQYF
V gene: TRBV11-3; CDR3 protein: CASSQQGTTGELFF
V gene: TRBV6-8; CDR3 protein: CASSYSIGFEQYF
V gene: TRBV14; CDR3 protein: CASSARGNSPLHF
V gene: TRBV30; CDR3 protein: CAWSAGGLSTDTQYF
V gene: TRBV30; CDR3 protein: CAWQRGRPEAFF
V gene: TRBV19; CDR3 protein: CASHTATRRNTEAFF
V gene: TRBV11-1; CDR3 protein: CASSPRTGYNEQFF
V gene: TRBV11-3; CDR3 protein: CASSRSSGQETQYF
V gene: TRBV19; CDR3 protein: CASSIDDTSVFSTDTQYF
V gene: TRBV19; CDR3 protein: CASSNGQGASQNIQYF
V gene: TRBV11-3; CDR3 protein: CASSLLGETPSPLHF
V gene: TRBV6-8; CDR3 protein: CASSYYRGTGELFF
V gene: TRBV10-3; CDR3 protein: CAISEYDRGTDTQYF
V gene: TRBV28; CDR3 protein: CASSVQVANYGYTF
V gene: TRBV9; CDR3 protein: CASRGDRGPPYF
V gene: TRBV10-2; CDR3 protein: CASSFRQSVGEQYF
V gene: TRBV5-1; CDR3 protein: CASSLDGGSVDEQFF
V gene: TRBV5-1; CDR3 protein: CASSDTGGINEQFF
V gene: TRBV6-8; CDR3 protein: CASSPGPVSYNEQFF
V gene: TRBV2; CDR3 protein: CASTARGAGAGDYGYTF
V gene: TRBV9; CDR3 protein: CASSAGTSYEKLFF
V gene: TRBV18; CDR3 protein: CASSPGRGYYEQYF
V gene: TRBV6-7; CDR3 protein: CASTGLYEQYF
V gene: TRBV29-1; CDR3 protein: CSGVGRGIEETQYF
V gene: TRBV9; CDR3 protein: CASSGGDSRSYEQYF
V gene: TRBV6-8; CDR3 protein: CASSVYTDTQYF
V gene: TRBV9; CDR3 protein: CASSVDGTYEQYF
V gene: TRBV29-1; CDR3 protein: CSVEGAQGSTGELFF
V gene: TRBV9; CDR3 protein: CASSGPGQGATEAFF
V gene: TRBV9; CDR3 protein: CASSEATGTGGYTF
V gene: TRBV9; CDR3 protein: CASSRGRGETQYF
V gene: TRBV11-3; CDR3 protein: CASSLRTDSGNTIYF
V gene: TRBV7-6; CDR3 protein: CASSLGRERDTQYF